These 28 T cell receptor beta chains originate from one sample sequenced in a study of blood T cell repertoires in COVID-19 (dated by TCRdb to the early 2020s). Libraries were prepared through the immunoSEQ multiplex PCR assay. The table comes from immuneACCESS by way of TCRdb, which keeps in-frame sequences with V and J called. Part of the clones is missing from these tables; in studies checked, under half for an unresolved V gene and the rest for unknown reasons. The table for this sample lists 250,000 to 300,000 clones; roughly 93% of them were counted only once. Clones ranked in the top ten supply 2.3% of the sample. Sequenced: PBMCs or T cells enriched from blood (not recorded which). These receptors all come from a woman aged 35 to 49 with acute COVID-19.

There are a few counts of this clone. This chain's CDR3 is CASRGRDKNTEAFF. The CDR3 nucleotides read TGTGCCAGCAGAGGTCGGGACAAGAACACTGAAGCTTTCTTT. The chain combines TRBV6-5 with TRBJ1-1, with a weak D call TRBD1 (6 bases). Looked up from germline, CDR1 is MNHEY and CDR2 is SVGAGI. The CDR3 has 14 amino acids. V dropped 6 bases and J dropped 1 base, with 12 bases sitting between them.

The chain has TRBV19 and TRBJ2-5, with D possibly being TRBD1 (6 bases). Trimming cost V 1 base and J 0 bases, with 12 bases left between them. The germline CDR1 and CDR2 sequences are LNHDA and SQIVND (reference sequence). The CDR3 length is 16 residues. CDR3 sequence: CASSIVGTPYQETQYF. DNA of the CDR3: TGTGCCAGTAGTATAGTGGGGACACCCTACCAAGAGACCCAGTACTTC.

CDR3 region: CASSYDGRGSNEQFF. CDR3 in DNA: TGTGCCAGCAGTTACGACGGGAGGGGGAGCAATGAGCAGTTCTTC. This sequence joins TRBV6-5 and TRBJ2-1, with TRBD2 matching 8 bases. Trimming took 2 bases from V and 6 from J; bases not matched to a gene: 6. Per germline, CDR1 MNHEY and CDR2 SVGAGI. CDR3 length equals 15 residues.

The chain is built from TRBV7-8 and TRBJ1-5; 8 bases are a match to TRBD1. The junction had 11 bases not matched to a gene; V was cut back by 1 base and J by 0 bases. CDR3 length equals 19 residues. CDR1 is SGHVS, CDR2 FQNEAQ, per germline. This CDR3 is CASSLVQDRDKYSNQPQHF. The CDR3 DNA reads TGTGCCAGCAGCTTAGTCCAGGACAGGGATAAATATAGCAATCAGCCCCAGCATTTT.

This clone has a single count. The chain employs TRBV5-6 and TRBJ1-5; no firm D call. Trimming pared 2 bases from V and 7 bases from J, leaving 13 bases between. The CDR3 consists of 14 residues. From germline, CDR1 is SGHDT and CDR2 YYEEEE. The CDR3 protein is CASSFGFGRQPQHF. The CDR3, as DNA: TGTGCCAGCAGCTTCGGTTTTGGGAGGCAGCCCCAGCATTTT. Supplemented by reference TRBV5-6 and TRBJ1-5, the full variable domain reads DAGVTQSPTHLIKTRGQQVTLRCSPKSGHDTVSWYQQALGQGPQFIFQYYEEEERQRGNFPDRFSGHQFPNYSSELNVNALLLGDSALYLCASSFGFGRQPQHFGDGTRLSIL.

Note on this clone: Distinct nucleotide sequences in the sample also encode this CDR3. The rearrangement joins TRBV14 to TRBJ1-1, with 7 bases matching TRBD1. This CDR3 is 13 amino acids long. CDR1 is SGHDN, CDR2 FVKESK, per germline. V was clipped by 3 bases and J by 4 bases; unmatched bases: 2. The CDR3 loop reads CASSQSGGTEAFF. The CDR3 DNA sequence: TGTGCCAGCAGCCAGTCAGGGGGCACTGAAGCTTTCTTT.

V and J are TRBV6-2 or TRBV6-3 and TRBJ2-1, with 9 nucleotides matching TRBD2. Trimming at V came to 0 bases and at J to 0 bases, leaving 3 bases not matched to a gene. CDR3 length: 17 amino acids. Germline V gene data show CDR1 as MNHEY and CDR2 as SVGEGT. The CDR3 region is CASSYSGSGSSYNEQFF. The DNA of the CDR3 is TGTGCCAGCAGTTACTCGGGTAGCGGGAGCTCCTACAATGAGCAGTTCTTC.

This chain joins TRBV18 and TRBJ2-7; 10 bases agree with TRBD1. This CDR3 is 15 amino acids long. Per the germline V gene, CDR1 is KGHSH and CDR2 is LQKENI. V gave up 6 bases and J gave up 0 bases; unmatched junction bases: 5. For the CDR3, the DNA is TGTGCCAGCTCGGACCGGACAGGGGGCTCCTACGAGCAGTACTTC. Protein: CASSDRTGGSYEQYF.

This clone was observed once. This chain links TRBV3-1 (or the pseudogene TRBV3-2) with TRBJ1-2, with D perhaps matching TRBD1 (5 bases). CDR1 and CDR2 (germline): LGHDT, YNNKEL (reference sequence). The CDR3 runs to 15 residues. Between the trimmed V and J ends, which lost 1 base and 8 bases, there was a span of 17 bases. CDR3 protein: CASSQADTGHRGYTF. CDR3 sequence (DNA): TGTGCCAGCAGCCAAGCTGATACAGGACATCGGGGCTACACCTTC.

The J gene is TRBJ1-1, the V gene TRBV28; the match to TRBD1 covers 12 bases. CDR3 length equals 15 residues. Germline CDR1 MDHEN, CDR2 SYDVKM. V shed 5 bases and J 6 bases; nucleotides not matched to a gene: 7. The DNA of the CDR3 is TGTGCCAGCAGTCTGGCCGGGACAGGGGGCCCTGAAGCTTTCTTT. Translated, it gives CASSLAGTGGPEAFF.

The chain's CDR3 is CASGGQTRQPQHF. CDR3 sequence (DNA): TGTGCCAGCGGGGGACAGACACGTCAGCCCCAGCATTTT. The V and J genes are TRBV6-5 and TRBJ1-5, with TRBD1 matching over 7 bases. This CDR3 contains 13 residues. Germline V gene lookup returns CDR1 MNHEY and CDR2 SVGAGI. The ends lost 8 bases at V and 6 bases at J; junction bases unmatched: 7.

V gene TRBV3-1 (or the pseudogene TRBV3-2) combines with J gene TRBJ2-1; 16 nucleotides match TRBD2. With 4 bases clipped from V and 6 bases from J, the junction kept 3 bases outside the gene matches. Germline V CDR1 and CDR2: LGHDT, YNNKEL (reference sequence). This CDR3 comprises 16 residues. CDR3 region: CASSRGTSGGANEQFF. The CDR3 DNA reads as TGTGCCAGCAGCCGAGGGACTAGCGGGGGGGCCAATGAGCAGTTCTTC.

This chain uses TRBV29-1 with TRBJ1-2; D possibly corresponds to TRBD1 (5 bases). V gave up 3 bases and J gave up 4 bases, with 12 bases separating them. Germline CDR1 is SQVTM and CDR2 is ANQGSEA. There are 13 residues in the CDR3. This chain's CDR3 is CSVEEGRSYGYTF. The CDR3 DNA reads TGCAGCGTTGAGGAGGGGAGGTCCTATGGCTACACCTTC.

The CDR3 here is CASSYSEGPSYEQYF. The DNA of the CDR3 is TGTGCCAGCAGTTACTCGGAGGGGCCTTCCTACGAGCAGTACTTC. V gene TRBV6-5 combines with J gene TRBJ2-7; D perhaps matches TRBD2 (6 bases). CDR1 is MNHEY and CDR2 is SVGAGI in the germline V gene. V was shortened by 0 bases and J by 1 base, with 10 bases between the two germline ends. The CDR3 contains 15 residues.

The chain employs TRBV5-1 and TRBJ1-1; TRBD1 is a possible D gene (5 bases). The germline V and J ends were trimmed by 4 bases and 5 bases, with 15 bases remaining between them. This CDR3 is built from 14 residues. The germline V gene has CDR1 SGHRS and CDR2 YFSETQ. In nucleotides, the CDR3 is TGCGCCAGCAGCATACGGGGCGGAGGGACTGAAGCTTTCTTT. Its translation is CASSIRGGGTEAFF.

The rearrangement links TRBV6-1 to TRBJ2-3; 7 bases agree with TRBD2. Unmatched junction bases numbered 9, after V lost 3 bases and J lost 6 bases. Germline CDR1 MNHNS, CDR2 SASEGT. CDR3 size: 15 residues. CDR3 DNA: TGTGCCAGCAGTGAGATGGGGCTAGCGGCCGATACGCAGTATTTT. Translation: CASSEMGLAADTQYF.

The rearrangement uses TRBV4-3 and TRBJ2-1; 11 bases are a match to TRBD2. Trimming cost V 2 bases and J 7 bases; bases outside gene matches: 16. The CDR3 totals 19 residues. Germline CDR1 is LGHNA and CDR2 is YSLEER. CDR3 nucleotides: TGCGCCAGCAGCCAAAAGGCACTAGCGGGAGTGATGATGGGAAATGAGCAGTTCTTC. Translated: CASSQKALAGVMMGNEQFF.

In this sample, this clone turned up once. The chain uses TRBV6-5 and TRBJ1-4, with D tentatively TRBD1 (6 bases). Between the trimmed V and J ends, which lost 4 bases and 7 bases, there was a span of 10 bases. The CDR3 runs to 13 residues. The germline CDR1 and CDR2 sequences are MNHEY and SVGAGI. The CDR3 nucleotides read TGTGCCAGCAGTTCGGCAGGGGCTGAAAAACTGTTTTTT. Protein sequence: CASSSAGAEKLFF.

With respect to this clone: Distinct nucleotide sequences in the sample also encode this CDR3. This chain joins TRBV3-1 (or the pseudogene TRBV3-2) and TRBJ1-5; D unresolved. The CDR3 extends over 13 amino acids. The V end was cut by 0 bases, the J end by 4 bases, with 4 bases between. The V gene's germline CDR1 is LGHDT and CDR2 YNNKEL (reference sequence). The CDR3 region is CASSQDLNQPQHF. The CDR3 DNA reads TGTGCCAGCAGCCAAGATCTGAATCAGCCCCAGCATTTT.

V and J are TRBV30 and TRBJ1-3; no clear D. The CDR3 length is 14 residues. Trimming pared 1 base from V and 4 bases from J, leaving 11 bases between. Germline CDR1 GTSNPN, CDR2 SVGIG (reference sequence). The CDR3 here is CAWSDRREGNTIYF. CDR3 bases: TGTGCCTGGAGTGACAGACGAGAGGGAAACACCATATATTTT. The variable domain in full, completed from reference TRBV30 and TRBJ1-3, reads SQTIHQWPATLVQPVGSPLSLECTVEGTSNPNLYWYRQAAGRGLQLLFYSVGIGQISSEVPQNLSASRPQDRQFILSSKKLLLSDSGFYLCAWSDRREGNTIYFGEGSWLTVV.

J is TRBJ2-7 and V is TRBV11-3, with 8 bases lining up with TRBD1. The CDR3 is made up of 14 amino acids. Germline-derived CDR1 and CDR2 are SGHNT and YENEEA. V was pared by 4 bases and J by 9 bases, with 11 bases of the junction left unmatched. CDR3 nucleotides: TGTGCCAGCAGCTCGGACAGGGCGGCGGGGTTGCAGTACTTC. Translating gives CASSSDRAAGLQYF.

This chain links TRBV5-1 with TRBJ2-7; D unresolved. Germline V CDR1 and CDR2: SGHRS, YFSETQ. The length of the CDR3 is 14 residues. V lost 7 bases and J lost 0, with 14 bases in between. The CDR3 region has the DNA TGCGCCAGCGGTAGAAGCGACGGCTCCTACGAGCAGTACTTC. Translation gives CASGRSDGSYEQYF.

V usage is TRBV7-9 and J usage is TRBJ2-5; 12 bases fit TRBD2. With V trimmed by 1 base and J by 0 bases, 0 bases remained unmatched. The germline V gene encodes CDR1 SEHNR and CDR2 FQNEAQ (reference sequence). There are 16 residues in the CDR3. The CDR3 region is CASSLGTSGDQETQYF. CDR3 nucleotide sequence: TGTGCCAGCAGCTTAGGGACTAGCGGGGACCAAGAGACCCAGTACTTC.

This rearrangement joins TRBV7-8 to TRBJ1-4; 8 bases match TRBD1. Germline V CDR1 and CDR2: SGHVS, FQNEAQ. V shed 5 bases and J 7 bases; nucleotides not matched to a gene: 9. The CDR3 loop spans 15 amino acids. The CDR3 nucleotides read TGTGCCAGCAGCATTCGGACAGGGTGGGGTGAAAAACTGTTTTTT. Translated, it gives CASSIRTGWGEKLFF.

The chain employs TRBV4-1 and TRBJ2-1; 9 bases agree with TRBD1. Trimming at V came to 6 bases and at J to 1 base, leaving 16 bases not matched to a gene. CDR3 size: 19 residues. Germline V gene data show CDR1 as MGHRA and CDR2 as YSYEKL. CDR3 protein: CASRGPGTGIPTSYNEQFF. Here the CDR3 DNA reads TGCGCCAGCAGAGGCCCTGGGACAGGGATCCCCACTTCCTACAATGAGCAGTTCTTC.

The CDR3 DNA is TGTGCCAGCAGCCCGGGGGGGCCTCCCACCGGGGAGCTGTTTTTT. Translating it yields CASSPGGPPTGELFF. The chain couples TRBV9 to TRBJ2-2; TRBD2 matches 8 bases. Germline V gene sequence: CDR1 SGDLS, CDR2 YYNGEE. CDR3 length: 15 amino acids. J gave up 4 bases and V 4 bases, and 6 bases lay outside the gene matches.

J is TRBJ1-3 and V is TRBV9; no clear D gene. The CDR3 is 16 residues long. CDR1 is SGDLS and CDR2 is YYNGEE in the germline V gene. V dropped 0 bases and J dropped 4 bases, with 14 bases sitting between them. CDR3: CASSVGGGSEGNTIYF. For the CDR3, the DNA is TGTGCCAGCAGCGTAGGGGGAGGATCCGAGGGAAACACCATATATTTT.

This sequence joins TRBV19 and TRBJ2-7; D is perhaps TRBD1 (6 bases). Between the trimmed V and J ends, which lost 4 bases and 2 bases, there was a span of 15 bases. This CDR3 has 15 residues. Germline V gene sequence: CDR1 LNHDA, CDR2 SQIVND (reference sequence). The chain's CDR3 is CASSRGRGQTYEQYF. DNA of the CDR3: TGTGCCAGTAGTAGAGGCCGAGGACAGACCTACGAGCAGTACTTC.